These 24 T cell receptor beta chains were sequenced from one sample in a study of blood T cell repertoires in COVID-19. Generated by immunoSEQ multiplex PCR, the TCRdb table keeps only in-frame clones and is missing some. Of around 100,000 clones in the sample, 90% were seen once. The sequencing input was peripheral blood. The origin of the receptors is a middle-aged man with acute or convalescent COVID-19.

The chain combines TRBV3-1 (or the pseudogene TRBV3-2) with TRBJ2-7, with D uncertain. Germline lookup yields CDR1 LGHDT and CDR2 YNNKEL (reference sequence). The CDR3 length is 15 residues. V was cut by 5 bases and J by 5 bases, with 19 bases left in between. CDR3 in DNA: TGTGCCAGCAGCTTTGGCGGCGGAGCCAAGAACGAGCAGTACTTC. It yields the protein CASSFGGGAKNEQYF.

The J gene is TRBJ1-2, the V gene TRBV19; no clear D gene. In germline, CDR1 is LNHDA, CDR2 SQIVND (reference sequence). Trimming stripped 3 bases from V and 2 bases from J, with 10 bases between. The CDR3 is 14 residues long. The CDR3 spells CASSIHGVNYGYTF. In DNA, the CDR3 is TGTGCCAGTAGTATCCACGGTGTCAACTATGGCTACACCTTC. The full variable domain, completed using reference TRBV19 and TRBJ1-2, is DGGITQSPKYLFRKEGQNVTLSCEQNLNHDAMYWYRQDPGQGLRLIYYSQIVNDFQKGDIAEGYSVSREKKESFPLTVTSAQKNPTAFYLCASSIHGVNYGYTFGSGTRLTVV.

The chain combines TRBV12-5 with TRBJ2-2; 7 bases map to TRBD1. Germline-derived CDR1 and CDR2 are LGHNT and FRNRAP. Trimming removed 5 bases from V and 1 base from J; junction bases left unmatched: 7. The CDR3 spans 16 residues. DNA for the CDR3: TGTGCTAGTGGTCTAACAGGGGCGAGGAACACCGGGGAGCTGTTTTTT. It encodes CASGLTGARNTGELFF.

This chain uses TRBV5-1 with TRBJ2-1, with D perhaps matching TRBD2 (6 bases). Trimming cost V 1 base and J 8 bases, with 13 bases left between them. CDR1 and CDR2 (germline): SGHRS, YFSETQ. This CDR3 has 14 amino acids. The CDR3 here is CASSLTGLMDEQFF. DNA for the CDR3: TGCGCCAGCAGCTTGACGGGACTCATGGATGAGCAGTTCTTC.

The rearrangement uses TRBV24-1 and TRBJ1-5, with a possible D match to TRBD1 (5 bases). CDR1 KGHDR and CDR2 SFDVKD come from the germline V gene. CDR3 size: 15 residues. Trimming took off 3 bases at V and 0 bases at J, with 8 bases between the two ends. CDR3 nucleotides: TGTGCCACCAGTGATGGCAGGGATAGCAATCAGCCCCAGCATTTT. Its protein product is CATSDGRDSNQPQHF.

The genes are TRBV4-3 and TRBJ2-1; 9 nucleotides align to TRBD2. The CDR3 spans 18 residues. After removal of 2 bases from V and 7 bases from J, the junction contained 15 bases not matched to a gene. The germline CDR1 and CDR2 sequences are LGHNA and YSLEER. CDR3 in DNA: TGCGCCAGCAGCCAAACGCTCGGCGCGGGAGGGCCGGGGAATGAGCAGTTCTTC. Amino acids: CASSQTLGAGGPGNEQFF.

The CDR3 coding sequence is TGCAGTGCTAGTCGTCTAGCGGGAGGGTACAATGAGCAGTTCTTC. Translation gives CSASRLAGGYNEQFF. The chain carries TRBV20-1 and TRBJ2-1; 12 bases agree with TRBD2. CDR1 and CDR2 from the germline V gene are DFQATT and SNEGSKA (reference sequence). This CDR3 spans 15 amino acids. Trimming took 3 bases from V and 4 from J; bases not matched to a gene: 4.

V usage is TRBV18 and J usage is TRBJ2-3; TRBD2 aligns across 11 bases. The J segment lost 0 bases and the V segment lost 2 bases, leaving 1 base of the junction unmatched. Per germline, CDR1 KGHSH and CDR2 LQKENI. The CDR3 loop spans 16 amino acids. In DNA, the CDR3 is TGTGCCAGCTCACCAGGGACTAGCGGAAGCACAGATACGCAGTATTTT. It translates to CASSPGTSGSTDTQYF.

The chain recombines TRBV4-1 with TRBJ2-7, with TRBD1 matching 9 bases. The V gene's germline CDR1 is MGHRA and CDR2 YSYEKL. Trimming cost V 3 bases and J 5 bases; bases outside gene matches: 8. There are 15 residues in the CDR3. CDR3 region: CASSHLDRGVHEQYF. The CDR3 DNA reads as TGCGCCAGCAGCCATCTGGACAGGGGTGTCCACGAGCAGTACTTC.

This chain joins TRBV29-1 and TRBJ2-7; 12 bases map to TRBD2. Germline-derived CDR1 and CDR2 are SQVTM and ANQGSEA. The CDR3 extends over 15 amino acids. Trimming removed 6 bases from V and 4 bases from J; junction bases left unmatched: 10. The CDR3 coding sequence is TGCAGCGTCGGGGGAGGACTAGCGGGACCATACGAGCAGTACTTC. It specifies CSVGGGLAGPYEQYF.

For the CDR3, the DNA is TGTGCCAGCAGCCTCGGTCTAGCGGTCAATGAGCAGTTCTTC. Protein product: CASSLGLAVNEQFF. The chain couples TRBV6-2 or TRBV6-3 to TRBJ2-1, with 7 bases lining up with TRBD2. V was clipped by 6 bases and J by 6 bases; unmatched bases: 8. This CDR3 comprises 14 residues. The germline CDR1 and CDR2 sequences are MNHEY and SVGEGT.

The gene calls are TRBV20-1 and TRBJ1-2; TRBD1 might be the D (5 bases). V lost 3 bases and J lost 4, with 9 bases in between. Germline CDR1 and CDR2: DFQATT and SNEGSKA (reference sequence). CDR3 size: 12 residues. The CDR3 is CSASPGGYGYTF. CDR3 in DNA: TGCAGTGCTAGTCCGGGGGGCTATGGCTACACCTTC.

This clone was counted once. V gene TRBV7-2 combines with J gene TRBJ2-3; the D gene is possibly TRBD2 (6 bases). This CDR3 contains 16 residues. Trimming stripped 6 bases from V and 5 bases from J, with 21 bases between. Looked up from germline, CDR1 is SGHTA and CDR2 is FQGNSA. CDR3 region: CASSRLATPPQDTQYF. CDR3 DNA sequence: TGTGCCAGCAGTCGCCTAGCGACTCCCCCCCAAGATACGCAGTATTTT.

This chain links TRBV19 with TRBJ1-4; 8 bases line up with TRBD1. V dropped 4 bases and J dropped 2; count of bases not matched to a gene: 6. Germline V lookup: CDR1 LNHDA, CDR2 SQIVND (reference sequence). CDR3 size: 16 residues. CDR3 nucleotides: TGTGCCAGTAGTACGGACAGGGAGGCGACTAATGAAAAACTGTTTTTT. Translation: CASSTDREATNEKLFF.

V gene TRBV6-1 combines with J gene TRBJ1-1; D is unclear. The CDR3 is 13 residues long. The V end lost 3 bases, the J end lost 1 base, and 6 bases lay between the germline ends. Germline CDR1 reads MNHNS; CDR2 reads SASEGT. CDR3: CASSDRRNTEAFF. In DNA, the CDR3 is TGTGCCAGCAGTGACAGGCGGAACACTGAAGCTTTCTTT.

This clone was detected only once. This chain connects TRBV7-2 to TRBJ2-5; 7 bases align to TRBD1. The CDR3 runs 13 residues. J gave up 10 bases and V 6 bases, and 11 bases lay outside the gene matches. Germline V gene data show CDR1 as SGHTA and CDR2 as FQGNSA. The CDR3 sequence is CASSPQGLRSQYF. For the CDR3, the DNA is TGTGCCAGCAGTCCACAGGGGCTACGTAGCCAGTACTTC.

The rearrangement links TRBV30 to TRBJ1-1, with D tentatively TRBD1 (5 bases). Looked up from germline, CDR1 is GTSNPN and CDR2 is SVGIG (reference sequence). This CDR3 comprises 15 residues. The V and J ends lost 0 bases and 5 bases respectively, with 16 bases between them. The CDR3 nucleotides read TGTGCCTGGAGTGTAGGGTTCGGCAGGGCTACTGAAGCTTTCTTT. Translation gives CAWSVGFGRATEAFF.

This clone appeared a single time. The chain joins TRBV7-9 to TRBJ2-2; 10 positions match TRBD2. Germline trimming cut 7 bases from V and 2 bases from J; bases unmatched to any gene: 7. The CDR3 has 16 amino acids. In germline, CDR1 is SEHNR, CDR2 FQNEAQ (reference sequence). CDR3 residues: CASILAGASNTGELFF. CDR3 nucleotide sequence: TGTGCCAGCATCCTAGCGGGAGCTAGTAACACCGGGGAGCTGTTTTTT.

J is TRBJ2-7 and V is TRBV19, with D perhaps matching TRBD2 (5 bases). Trimming removed 4 bases at V and 0 bases at J, with 13 bases between. Looked up from germline, CDR1 is LNHDA and CDR2 is SQIVND (reference sequence). This CDR3 is built from 15 residues. The CDR3 DNA follows: TGTGCCAGTAGTAAGGCCCCGGGGAGCTCCTACGAGCAGTACTTC. As protein: CASSKAPGSSYEQYF.

This chain joins TRBV24-1 and TRBJ2-7, with TRBD1 matching 9 bases. CDR1 and CDR2 (germline): KGHDR, SFDVKD. The junction had 8 bases not matched to a gene; V was cut back by 6 bases and J by 3 bases. The CDR3 consists of 15 residues. As DNA, the CDR3 is TGTGCCACCAGTCAAGGGACAGGGAACCTCTACGAGCAGTACTTC. Translated: CATSQGTGNLYEQYF.

The chain is built from TRBV6-4 and TRBJ1-1; D unclear. There are 14 residues in the CDR3. V was pared by 6 bases and J by 1 base, with 12 bases between. The germline CDR1 and CDR2 sequences are MRHNA and SNTAGT. For the CDR3, the DNA is TGTGCCAGCAGGAGCCATCTGAAGAACACTGAAGCTTTCTTT. Translated, it gives CASRSHLKNTEAFF.

This clone was counted once. The gene calls are TRBV7-8 and TRBJ1-4; D call uncertain. This CDR3 has 13 amino acids. V lost 2 bases and J lost 7, with 8 bases in between. The V gene's germline CDR1 is SGHVS and CDR2 FQNEAQ. CDR3 sequence reads: CASSLNNGEKLFF. The CDR3 DNA is TGTGCCAGCAGCTTAAATAACGGTGAAAAACTGTTTTTT.

The chain joins TRBV6-5 to TRBJ2-3; maybe TRBD1 (5 bases). Deletions cut 6 bases from V and 2 bases from J, with 12 bases between. CDR3 length equals 14 residues. Germline V CDR1 and CDR2: MNHEY, SVGAGI. In nucleotides, the CDR3 is TGTGCCAGCAGGCTAACAGGAGACACAGATACGCAGTATTTT. Protein sequence: CASRLTGDTDTQYF.

The V gene is TRBV6-6, the J gene TRBJ1-1; TRBD1 agrees at 8 bases. The CDR3 is 15 residues long. With 1 base clipped from V and 4 bases from J, the junction kept 5 bases outside the gene matches. Germline CDR1 reads MNHNY; CDR2 reads SVGAGI (reference sequence). The CDR3: CASSYYRGVTTEAFF. CDR3 coding DNA: TGTGCCAGCAGTTACTACAGGGGGGTGACCACTGAAGCTTTCTTT.